This T cell receptor (beta chain) originates from a study of monozygotic twins with inflammatory bowel disease (dated by TCRdb to the late 2010s). Describing the broader study: A total of roughly 28 monozygotic twin pairs were included in the full study, comprising nine German pairs (four IBD-concordant, five IBD-discordant) and 19 IBD-discordant Danish pairs. The search for disease-associated traits relied mainly on comparing IBD patients with their genetically identical healthy co-twins within discordant pairs. Each individual had, on average, about 151 000 unique TCRalpha sequences and 181 000 unique TCRbeta sequences available for analysis. The study at large found these results: The analysis was unable to tell apart different T cell subtypes. Fewer clonotypes were shared with other individuals by IBD patients than by healthy twins, most markedly in patients showing signs of disease activity. Because patients received different immunosuppressive treatments, the repertoires may have picked up extra background noise and variability between individuals. A decrease in TCRbeta repertoire diversity, as measured by inverse Simpson index, was observed in IBD patients compared with their healthy co-twins. No single strong signal or clonotype linked to IBD turned up in the results, so the idea that one exists was not supported. No difference in repertoire similarity was observed between concordant and discordant twins, possibly owing to limited statistical power.

From the germline V gene, CDR1 is MNHEY and CDR2 is SVGEGT. Including the terminal cysteine and phenylalanine, the CDR3 comprises 17 residues. The DNA is unrecorded. An approximately 2.5 ml peripheral blood sample was drawn into PAXgene tubes per donor and stored at -80°C. Without T cell sorting, total RNA was isolated from whole blood using the PAXgene blood miRNA kit on an automated QIAcube. Peripheral blood from monozygotic twin pairs who were concordant or discordant for inflammatory bowel disease underwent deep TCRalpha and TCRbeta repertoire profiling using unique molecular barcoding. Smoking habits were recorded for all twin pairs, and each individual was classified as a current, former or never smoker. Library construction relied on 5' RACE. The input for every TCR library was 3500 ng of total RNA. For each sample, cDNA synthesis with SMARTScribe reverse transcriptase was split into eight separate reactions. During cDNA synthesis, unique molecular identifiers containing a 6-nucleotide sample barcode were introduced by template switching. Amplification of TCRalpha and TCRbeta cDNA involved two nested PCRs of approximately 17 and 9 cycles, and each PCR was followed by bead purification. Before amplification, the cDNA was treated with uracil DNA-glycosylase and purified using the QIAquick PCR purification kit. The second PCR added Illumina TruSeq-compatible adapters along with sample-specific barcodes. Library quality and concentration were checked on TapeStation and Qubit, and libraries were pooled at about 5 ng each. The pooled libraries were sequenced with 2 x 100 bp reads and custom sequencing primers on an Illumina HiSeq2500 single-index Rapid Run. Regarding the original processing steps: UMI-based consensus assembly with MiGEC version 1.2.6 was used to correct PCR and sequencing errors. MiXCR version 2.1.1 was used to carry out V(D)J alignment, clonotype assembly and CDR3 extraction. To normalise gene usage, clonotype sharing and MAIT/NKT TCR abundance, the top 1000, 10 000 and 20 000 clonotypes in each sample were analysed. Diversity was computed as the inverse Simpson index with the vegan R package after downsampling to 27 000 UMIs. Paired Mann-Whitney U tests were applied to discordant twin pairs, with Benjamini-Hochberg correction for multiple testing. Following TCRdb reprocessing, every CDR3 protein sequence forms one entry, and DNA is not provided. The V and J calls shown here were made by TCRdb, not taken from the authors' results. In this sample's table one finds over 200,000 distinct CDR3 sequences. Clones ranked in the top ten supply more than 7.5% of the sample.

Remarks on this clonotype: No cognate antigen has been identified for it.

The rearranged chain carries TRBV6-2 or TRBV6-3 and TRBJ2-5; the D call from TCRdb, TRBD2, cannot be confirmed without DNA. This receptor was obtained from a human donor with ulcerative colitis or Crohn's disease, or a healthy co-twin of an affected twin (not recorded which). Sequencing was performed on blood. The CDR3 in this case is CASSFTRTSVYQETQYF.